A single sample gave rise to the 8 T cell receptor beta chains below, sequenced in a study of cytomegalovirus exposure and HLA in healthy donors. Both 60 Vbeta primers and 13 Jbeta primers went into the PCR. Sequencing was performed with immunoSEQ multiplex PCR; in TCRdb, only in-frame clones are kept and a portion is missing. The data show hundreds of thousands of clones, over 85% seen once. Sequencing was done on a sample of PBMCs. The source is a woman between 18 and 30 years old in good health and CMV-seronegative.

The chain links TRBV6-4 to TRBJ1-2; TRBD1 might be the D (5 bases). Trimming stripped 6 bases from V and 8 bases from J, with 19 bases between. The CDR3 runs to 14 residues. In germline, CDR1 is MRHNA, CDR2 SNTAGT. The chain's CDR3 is CASRSSGGLGGYTF. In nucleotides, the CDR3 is TGTGCCAGCAGATCCAGCGGGGGTCTAGGGGGCTACACCTTC.

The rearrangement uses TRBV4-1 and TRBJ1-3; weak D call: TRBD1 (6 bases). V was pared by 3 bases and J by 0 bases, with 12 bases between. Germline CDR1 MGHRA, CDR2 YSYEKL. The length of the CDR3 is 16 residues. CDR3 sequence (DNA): TGCGCCAGCAGCCAGCCAGCAGGGGACTCTGGAAACACCATATATTTT. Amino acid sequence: CASSQPAGDSGNTIYF.

CDR3 DNA sequence: TGTGCCAGCAGCGTCGAGCTAATGATACAAGAGACCCAGTACTTC. Translation gives CASSVELMIQETQYF. The chain combines TRBV7-9 with TRBJ2-5; no reliable D call. This CDR3 has 15 amino acids. Trimming removed 5 bases at V and 2 bases at J, with 15 bases between. Germline lookup yields CDR1 SEHNR and CDR2 FQNEAQ (reference sequence). Combining the CDR3 with reference TRBV7-9 and TRBJ2-5 gives the whole variable domain DTGVSQNPRHKITKRGQNVTFRCDPISEHNRLYWYRQTLGQGPEFLTYFQNEAQLEKSRLLSDRFSAERPKGSFSTLEIQRTEQGDSAMYLCASSVELMIQETQYFGPGTRLLVL.

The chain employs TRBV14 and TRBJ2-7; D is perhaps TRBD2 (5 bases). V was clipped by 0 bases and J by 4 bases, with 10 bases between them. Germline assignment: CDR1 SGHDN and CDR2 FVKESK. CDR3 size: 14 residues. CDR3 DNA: TGTGCCAGCAGCCAAGATCGGAGGACTTACGAGCAGTACTTC. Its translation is CASSQDRRTYEQYF.

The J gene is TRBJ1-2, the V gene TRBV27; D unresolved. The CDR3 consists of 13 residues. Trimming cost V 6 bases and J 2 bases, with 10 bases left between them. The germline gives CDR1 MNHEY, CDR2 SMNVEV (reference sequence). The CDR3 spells CASSHFGNYGYTF. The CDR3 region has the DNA TGTGCCAGCAGCCATTTCGGGAACTATGGCTACACCTTC.

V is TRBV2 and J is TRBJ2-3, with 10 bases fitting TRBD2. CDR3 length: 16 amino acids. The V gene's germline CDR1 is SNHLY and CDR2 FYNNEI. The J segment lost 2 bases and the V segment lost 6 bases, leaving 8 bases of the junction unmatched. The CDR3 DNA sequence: TGTGCCAGCAGCTATACACTAGCGGGGACCACAGATACGCAGTATTTT. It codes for CASSYTLAGTTDTQYF.

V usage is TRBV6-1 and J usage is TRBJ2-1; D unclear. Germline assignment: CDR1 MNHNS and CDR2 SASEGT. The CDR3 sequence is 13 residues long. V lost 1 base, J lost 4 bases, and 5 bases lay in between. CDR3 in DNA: TGTGCCAGCAGTGAAGGAGAGTACAATGAGCAGTTCTTC. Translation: CASSEGEYNEQFF.

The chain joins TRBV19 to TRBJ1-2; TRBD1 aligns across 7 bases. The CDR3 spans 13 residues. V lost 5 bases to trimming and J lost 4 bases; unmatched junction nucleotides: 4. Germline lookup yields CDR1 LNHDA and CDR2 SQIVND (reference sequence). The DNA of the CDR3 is TGTGCCAGTAGTGCTCAGGGGGTCTATGGCTACACCTTC. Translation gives CASSAQGVYGYTF.